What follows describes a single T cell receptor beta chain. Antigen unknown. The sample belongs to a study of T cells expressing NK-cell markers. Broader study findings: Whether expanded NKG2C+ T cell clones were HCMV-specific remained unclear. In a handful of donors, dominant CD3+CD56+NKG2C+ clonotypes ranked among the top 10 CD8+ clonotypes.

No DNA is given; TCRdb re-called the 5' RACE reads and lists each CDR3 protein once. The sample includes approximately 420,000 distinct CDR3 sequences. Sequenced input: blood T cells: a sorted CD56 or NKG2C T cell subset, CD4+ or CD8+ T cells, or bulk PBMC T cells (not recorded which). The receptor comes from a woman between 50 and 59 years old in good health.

The CDR3 loop is CAGLQDDTEAFF. The genes are TRBV30 and TRBJ1-1; TCRdb's D call, TRBD1, is unchecked because there is no DNA. This CDR3 contains 12 residues. Germline V lookup: CDR1 GTSNPN, CDR2 SVGIG (reference sequence).